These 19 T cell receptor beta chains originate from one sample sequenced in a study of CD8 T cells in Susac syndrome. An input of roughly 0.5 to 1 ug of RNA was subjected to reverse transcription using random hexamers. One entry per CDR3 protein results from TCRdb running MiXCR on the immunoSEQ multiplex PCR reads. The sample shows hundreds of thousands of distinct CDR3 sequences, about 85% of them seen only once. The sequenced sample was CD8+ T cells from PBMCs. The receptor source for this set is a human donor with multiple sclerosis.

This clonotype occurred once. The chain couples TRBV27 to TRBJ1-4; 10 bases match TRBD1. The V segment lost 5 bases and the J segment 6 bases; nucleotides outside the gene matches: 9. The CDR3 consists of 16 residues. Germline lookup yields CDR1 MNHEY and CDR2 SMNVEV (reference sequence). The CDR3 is CASSPPFGTGDEKLFF. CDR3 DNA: TGTGCCAGCAGTCCACCCTTCGGGACAGGGGATGAAAAACTGTTTTTT.

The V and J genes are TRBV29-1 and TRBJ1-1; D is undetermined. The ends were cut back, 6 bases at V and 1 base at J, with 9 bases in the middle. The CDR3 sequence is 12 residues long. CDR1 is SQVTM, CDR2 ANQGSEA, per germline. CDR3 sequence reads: CSVETENTEAFF. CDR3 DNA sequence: TGCAGCGTAGAGACGGAGAACACTGAAGCTTTCTTT.

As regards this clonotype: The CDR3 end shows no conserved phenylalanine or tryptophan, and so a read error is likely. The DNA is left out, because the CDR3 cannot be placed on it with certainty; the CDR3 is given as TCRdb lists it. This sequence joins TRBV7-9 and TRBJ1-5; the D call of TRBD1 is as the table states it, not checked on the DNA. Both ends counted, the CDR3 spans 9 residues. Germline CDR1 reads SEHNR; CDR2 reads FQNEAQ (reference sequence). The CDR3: CASSPLCGL.

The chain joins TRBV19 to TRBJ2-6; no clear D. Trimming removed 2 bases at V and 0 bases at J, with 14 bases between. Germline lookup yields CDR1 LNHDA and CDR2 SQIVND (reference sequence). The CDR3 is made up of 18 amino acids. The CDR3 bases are TGTGCCAGTAGTATATTGGACGGGCCGTACTCTGGGGCCAACGTCCTGACTTTC. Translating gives CASSILDGPYSGANVLTF.

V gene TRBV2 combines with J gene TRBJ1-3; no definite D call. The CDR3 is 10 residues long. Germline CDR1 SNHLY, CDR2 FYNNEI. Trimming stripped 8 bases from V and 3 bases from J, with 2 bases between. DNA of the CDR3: TGTGCCAGCCGTGGAAACACCATATATTTT. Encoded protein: CASRGNTIYF.

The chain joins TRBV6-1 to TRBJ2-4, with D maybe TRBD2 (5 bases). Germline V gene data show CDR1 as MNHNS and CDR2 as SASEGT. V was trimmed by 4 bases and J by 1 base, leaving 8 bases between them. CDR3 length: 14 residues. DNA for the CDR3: TGTGCCAGCAGTGGGAGAGGGGCCAAAAACATTCAGTACTTC. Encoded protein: CASSGRGAKNIQYF.

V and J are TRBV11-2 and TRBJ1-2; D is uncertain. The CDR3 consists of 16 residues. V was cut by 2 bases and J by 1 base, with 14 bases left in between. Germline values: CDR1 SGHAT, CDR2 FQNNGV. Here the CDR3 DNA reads TGTGCCAGCAGCTTATGGGCGCAGGAACATAACTATGGCTACACCTTC. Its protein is CASSLWAQEHNYGYTF.

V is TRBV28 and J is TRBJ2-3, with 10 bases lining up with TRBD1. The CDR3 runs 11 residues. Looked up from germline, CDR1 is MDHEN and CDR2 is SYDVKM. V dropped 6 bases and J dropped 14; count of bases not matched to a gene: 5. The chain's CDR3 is CASRVGTGVYF. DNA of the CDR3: TGTGCCAGCAGGGTCGGGACAGGGGTGTATTTT.

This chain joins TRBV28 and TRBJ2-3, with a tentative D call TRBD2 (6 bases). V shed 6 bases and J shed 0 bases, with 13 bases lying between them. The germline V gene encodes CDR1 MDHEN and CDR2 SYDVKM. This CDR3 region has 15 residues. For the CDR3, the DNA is TGTGCCAGCAGCCGGGTTAGCGGTAGCACAGATACGCAGTATTTT. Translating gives CASSRVSGSTDTQYF. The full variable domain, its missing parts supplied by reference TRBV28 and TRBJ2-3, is DVKVTQSSRYLVKRTGEKVFLECVQDMDHENMFWYRQDPGLGLRLIYFSYDVKMKEKGDIPEGYSVSREKKERFSLILESASTNQTSMYLCASSRVSGSTDTQYFGPGTRLTVL.

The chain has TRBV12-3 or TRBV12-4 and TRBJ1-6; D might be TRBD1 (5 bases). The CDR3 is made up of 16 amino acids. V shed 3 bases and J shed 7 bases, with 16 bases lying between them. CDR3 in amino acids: CASSLGPGVPNSPLHF. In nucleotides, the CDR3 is TGTGCCAGCAGTTTGGGACCCGGGGTGCCAAATTCACCCCTCCACTTT.

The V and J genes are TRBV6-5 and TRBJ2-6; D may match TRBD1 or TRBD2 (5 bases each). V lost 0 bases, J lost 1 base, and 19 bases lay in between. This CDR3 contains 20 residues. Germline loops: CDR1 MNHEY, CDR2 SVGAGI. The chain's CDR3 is CASSYSLSEGFPSGANVLTF. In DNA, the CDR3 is TGTGCCAGCAGTTACTCGCTGAGTGAGGGGTTCCCGTCTGGGGCCAACGTCCTGACTTTC.

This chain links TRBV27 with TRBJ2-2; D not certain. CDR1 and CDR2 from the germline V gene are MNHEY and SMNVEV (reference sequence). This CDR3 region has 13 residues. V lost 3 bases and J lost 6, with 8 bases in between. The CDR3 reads CASSFLPPGELFF. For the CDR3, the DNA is TGTGCCAGCAGTTTCCTGCCGCCCGGGGAGCTGTTTTTT.

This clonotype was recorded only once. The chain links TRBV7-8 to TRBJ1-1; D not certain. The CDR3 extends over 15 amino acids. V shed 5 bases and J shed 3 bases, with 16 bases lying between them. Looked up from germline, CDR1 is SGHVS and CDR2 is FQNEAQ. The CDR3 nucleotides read TGTGCCAGCAGCGTAACCGGGCCTTCGTACACTGAAGCTTTCTTT. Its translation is CASSVTGPSYTEAFF.

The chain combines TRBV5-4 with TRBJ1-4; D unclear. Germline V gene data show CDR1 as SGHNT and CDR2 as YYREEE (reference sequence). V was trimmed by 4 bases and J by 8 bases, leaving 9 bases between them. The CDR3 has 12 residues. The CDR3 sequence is CASSISGEKLFF. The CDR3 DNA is TGTGCCAGCAGCATAAGTGGGGAAAAACTGTTTTTT.

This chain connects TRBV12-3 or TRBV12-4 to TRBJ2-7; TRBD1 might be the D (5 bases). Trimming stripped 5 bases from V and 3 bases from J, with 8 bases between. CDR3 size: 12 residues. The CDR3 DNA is TGTGCCAGCAGTACAACAGGCTACGAGCAGTACTTC. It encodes CASSTTGYEQYF.

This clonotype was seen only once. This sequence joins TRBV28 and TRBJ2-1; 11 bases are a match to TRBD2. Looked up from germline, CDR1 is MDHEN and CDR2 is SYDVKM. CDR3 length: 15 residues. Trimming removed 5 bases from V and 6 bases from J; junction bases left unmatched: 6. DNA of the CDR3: TGTGCCAGCAGTCTGAGACTAGCGGGACCCAATGAGCAGTTCTTC. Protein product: CASSLRLAGPNEQFF.

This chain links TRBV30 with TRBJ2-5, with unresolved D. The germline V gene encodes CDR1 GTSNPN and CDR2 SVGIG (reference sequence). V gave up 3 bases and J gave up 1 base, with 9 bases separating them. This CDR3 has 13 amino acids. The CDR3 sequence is CAWSLWAQETQYF. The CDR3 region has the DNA TGTGCCTGGAGCCTCTGGGCCCAAGAGACCCAGTACTTC.

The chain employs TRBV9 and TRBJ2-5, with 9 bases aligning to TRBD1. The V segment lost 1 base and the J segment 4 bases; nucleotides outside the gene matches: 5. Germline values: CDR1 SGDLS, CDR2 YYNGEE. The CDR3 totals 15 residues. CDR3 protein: CASSVWGQGGETQYF. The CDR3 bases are TGTGCCAGCAGCGTATGGGGACAGGGTGGAGAGACCCAGTACTTC. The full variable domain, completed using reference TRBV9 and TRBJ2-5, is DSGVTQTPKHLITATGQRVTLRCSPRSGDLSVYWYQQSLDQGLQFLIQYYNGEERAKGNILERFSAQQFPDLHSELNLSSLELGDSALYFCASSVWGQGGETQYFGPGTRLLVL.

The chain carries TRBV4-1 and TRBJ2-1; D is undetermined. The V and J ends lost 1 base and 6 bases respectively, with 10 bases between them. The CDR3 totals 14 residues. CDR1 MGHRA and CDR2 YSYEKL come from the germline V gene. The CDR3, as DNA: TGCGCCAGCAGCCAAGTTTTAGGGCCCAATGAGCAGTTCTTC. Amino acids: CASSQVLGPNEQFF.